The rows below give T cell receptor beta chains drawn from one sample of a study of cytomegalovirus exposure and HLA in healthy donors. Here immunoSEQ multiplex PCR was the method, and the copy in TCRdb shows in-frame clones only, minus some. The repertoire includes roughly 150,000 clones, 70% to 90% of them detected once, and 4.3% sits in the top ten. The specimen sequenced was PBMCs. The receptors were gathered from a woman in her 40s in good health and CMV-seropositive. Both conserved end residues are part of each CDR3. Fields, in order: D gene, clone size, J gene, V gene, CDR3 protein, CDR3 DNA. A D gene is named only where the DNA matches it firmly. Clone size is shown for a subset of rows, as once, few, many or a class of expanded clone.

TRBD1	NA	TRBJ2-3	TRBV2	CASSQSGTGWDTQYF	TGTGCCAGCAGCCAATCTGGGACAGGGTGGGATACGCAGTATTTT
NA	NA	TRBJ1-5	TRBV7-3	CASSLTGTGNQPQHF	TGTGCCAGCAGCTTAACGGGTACAGGGAATCAGCCCCAGCATTTT
TRBD1	NA	TRBJ2-5	TRBV19	CASSENRGVQETQYF	TGTGCCAGTAGCGAAAACAGGGGGGTCCAAGAGACCCAGTACTTC
NA	NA	TRBJ1-4	TRBV7-2	CASSLGTSEKLFF	TGTGCCAGCAGCTTAGGGACAAGTGAAAAACTGTTTTTT
NA	few	TRBJ1-4	TRBV6-1	CASKTSGTTNEKLFF	TGTGCCAGCAAAACCTCAGGAACAACTAATGAAAAACTGTTTTTT
NA	NA	TRBJ1-1	TRBV30	CAWSATGFREAFF	TGTGCCTGGAGTGCTACAGGTTTCCGTGAAGCTTTCTTT
NA	NA	TRBJ1-4	TRBV18	CASSAGGPGTNEKLFF	TGTGCCAGCTCAGCGGGGGGCCCCGGAACTAATGAAAAACTGTTTTTT
TRBD2	NA	TRBJ2-7	TRBV10-2	CASSETTGTSGYEQYF	TGCGCCAGCAGTGAGACTACCGGGACTAGCGGATACGAGCAGTACTTC
TRBD2	NA	TRBJ2-3	TRBV5-4	CASSTRLAADTDTQYF	TGTGCCAGCAGCACACGACTAGCGGCAGACACAGATACGCAGTATTTT
TRBD1	NA	TRBJ1-2	TRBV19	CASSISGQVSYGYTF	TGTGCCAGTAGTATCTCGGGACAGGTGTCCTATGGCTACACCTTC
NA	once	TRBJ1-2	TRBV7-2	CASSLGTHGDGYIF	TGTGCCAGCAGCCTCGGGACTCATGGCGATGGCTACATCTTC
NA	NA	TRBJ2-2	TRBV25-1	CASSARVYGTGELFF	TGTGCCAGCAGCGCCAGGGTATACGGGACCGGGGAGCTGTTTTTT
NA	NA	TRBJ2-7	TRBV14	CASSQGDNLLLEQYF	TGTGCCAGCAGCCAGGGGGACAACCTACTACTCGAGCAGTACTTC
TRBD1	NA	TRBJ1-2	TRBV28	CASSSPGTGRSLGYTF	TGTGCCAGCAGTTCCCCCGGGACAGGACGGTCCCTTGGCTACACCTTC
NA	NA	TRBJ2-3	TRBV28	CASSGGGSSTDTQYF	TGTGCCAGCAGTGGGGGGGGCTCTAGCACAGATACGCAGTATTTT
NA	NA	TRBJ1-2	TRBV27	CASSYTGSYGYTF	TGTGCCAGCAGCTATACAGGAAGCTATGGCTACACCTTC
NA	NA	TRBJ1-2	TRBV19	CASKGDRTGENYGYTF	TGTGCCAGTAAAGGCGACAGGACGGGTGAGAACTATGGCTACACCTTC